A selection of T cell receptor beta chains follows, all from one sample in a study of vaccination and CD4 T cells after COVID-19. Their recognized antigens are unknown. One entry per CDR3 protein, called by TCRdb with MiXCR from the PCR reads. Of some 9,000 distinct CDR3 sequences listed, 64% are singletons. Sequencing was performed on CD4+ T cells from blood, cultured in vitro. The receptors come from a human donor who had recovered from COVID-19. Each CDR3 is given with its conserved first and last residue. D genes are given only for firm matches. Clone size, where shown, is once, few, many, or a class for clones that have expanded.

D gene	V gene	J gene	clone size	CDR3 protein	CDR3 DNA
.	TRBV23-1	TRBJ1-5	.	CASSPPGYNQPQHF	TGCGCCAGCAGTCCTCCCGGGTACAATCAGCCCCAGCATTTT
.	TRBV7-6	TRBJ2-3	few	CASSPRGGDTQYF	TGTGCCAGCAGCCCCCGGGGCGGAGATACGCAGTATTTT
TRBD1	TRBV6-2/TRBV6-3	TRBJ1-2	.	CASRRTGGDYGYTF	TGTGCCAGCAGACGGACAGGGGGCGACTATGGCTACACCTTC
TRBD2	TRBV6-1	TRBJ2-2	once	CASVQREGYTGELFF	TGTGCCAGCGTTCAGCGGGAGGGCTACACCGGGGAGCTGTTTTTT
TRBD1	TRBV5-5	TRBJ2-5	.	CASSPGTGPQETQYF	TGTGCCAGCAGCCCCGGGACAGGGCCCCAAGAGACCCAGTACTTC
.	TRBV6-2/TRBV6-3	TRBJ2-3	.	CASSHTDTQYF	TGTGCCAGCAGTCACACAGATACGCAGTATTTT
.	TRBV6-5	TRBJ1-2	few	CASSYSVEGQGYTF	TGTGCCAGCAGTTACTCGGTGGAGGGTCAAGGCTACACCTTC
.	TRBV7-2	TRBJ2-1	few	CASSFRLAINEQFF	TGTGCCAGCAGCTTCCGCCTAGCAATCAATGAGCAGTTCTTC
.	TRBV11-3	TRBJ1-5	.	CASSLGGGRTVGGQPQHF	TGTGCCAGCAGCTTAGGAGGGGGGCGAACGGTCGGTGGTCAGCCCCAGCATTTT
TRBD2	TRBV27	TRBJ2-3	.	CASSLGRPGGLAGVDTQYF	TGTGCCAGCAGTTTAGGGCGACCCGGTGGACTAGCGGGAGTAGATACGCAGTATTTT
.	TRBV4-1	TRBJ2-2	.	CASSQDRGRTLTGELFF	TGCGCCAGCAGCCAAGACAGGGGCAGGACGCTCACCGGGGAGCTGTTTTTT
TRBD1	TRBV27	TRBJ2-7	.	CASRIKGQGTYEQYF	TGTGCCAGCAGAATTAAAGGACAGGGAACCTACGAGCAGTACTTC
.	TRBV6-1	TRBJ1-6	few	CASSTEFVGAGNSPLHF	TGTGCCAGCAGTACCGAGTTCGTGGGGGCTGGTAATTCACCCCTCCACTTT
TRBD2	TRBV6-1	TRBJ2-1	.	CASSGFIGLARDNEQFF	TGTGCCAGCAGTGGTTTTATAGGACTAGCAAGGGACAATGAGCAGTTCTTC
.	TRBV19	TRBJ1-5	.	CASSIPGGLGNQPQHF	TGTGCCAGTAGTATACCCGGCGGGTTGGGCAATCAGCCCCAGCATTTT
.	TRBV6-1	TRBJ2-3	.	CASRRTSPSTDTQYF	TGTGCCAGCAGACGTACTAGTCCTAGCACAGATACGCAGTATTTT
TRBD1	TRBV20-1	TRBJ1-4	.	CSARVVRGPNEKLFF	TGCAGTGCTAGAGTTGTCAGGGGGCCAAATGAAAAACTGTTTTTT
.	TRBV7-9	TRBJ2-3	.	CASSPRFGGRTDTQYF	TGTGCCAGCAGCCCACGGTTCGGGGGACGCACAGATACGCAGTATTTT
.	TRBV6-2/TRBV6-3	TRBJ1-6	.	CASSPFGGSGNSPLHF	TGTGCCAGCAGCCCCTTTGGGGGCTCGGGGAATTCACCCCTCCACTTT
TRBD1	TRBV2	TRBJ2-1	.	CASSGDSYNEQFF	TGTGCCAGCAGTGGGGACAGCTACAATGAGCAGTTCTTC
TRBD1	TRBV10-1	TRBJ1-1	.	CASSDRGRGEAFF	TGCGCCAGCAGCGACAGGGGGCGAGGTGAAGCTTTCTTT
TRBD2	TRBV27	TRBJ2-1	.	CASRSTSGRINEQFF	TGTGCCAGCAGATCGACTAGCGGGAGAATAAATGAGCAGTTCTTC